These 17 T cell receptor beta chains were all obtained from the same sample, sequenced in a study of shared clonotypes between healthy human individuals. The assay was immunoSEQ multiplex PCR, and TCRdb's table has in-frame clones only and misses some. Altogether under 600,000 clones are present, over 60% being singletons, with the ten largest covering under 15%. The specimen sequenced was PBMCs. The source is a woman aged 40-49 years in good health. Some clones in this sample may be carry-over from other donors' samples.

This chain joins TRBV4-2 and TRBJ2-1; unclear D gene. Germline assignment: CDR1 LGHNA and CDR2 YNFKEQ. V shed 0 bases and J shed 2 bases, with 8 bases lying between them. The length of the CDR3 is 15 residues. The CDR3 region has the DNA TGTGCCAGCAGCCAAGATGTGGGGACCTACAATGAGCAGTTCTTC. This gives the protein CASSQDVGTYNEQFF.

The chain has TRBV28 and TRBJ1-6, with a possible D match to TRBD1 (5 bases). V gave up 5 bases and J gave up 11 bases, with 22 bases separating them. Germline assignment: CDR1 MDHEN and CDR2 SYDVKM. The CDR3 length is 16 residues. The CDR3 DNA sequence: TGTGCCAGCAGTCCCCGGGACTCTCTTTTGGGCCCACCCCTCCACTTT. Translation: CASSPRDSLLGPPLHF. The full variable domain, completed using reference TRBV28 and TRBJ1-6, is DVKVTQSSRYLVKRTGEKVFLECVQDMDHENMFWYRQDPGLGLRLIYFSYDVKMKEKGDIPEGYSVSREKKERFSLILESASTNQTSMYLCASSPRDSLLGPPLHFGNGTRLTVT.

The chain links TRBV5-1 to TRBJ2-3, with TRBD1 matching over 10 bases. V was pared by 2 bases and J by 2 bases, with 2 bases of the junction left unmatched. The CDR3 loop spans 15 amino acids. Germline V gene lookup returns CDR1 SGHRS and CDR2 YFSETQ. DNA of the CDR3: TGCGCCAGCAGCTTCGGGACAGGGGTCACAGATACGCAGTATTTT. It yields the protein CASSFGTGVTDTQYF.

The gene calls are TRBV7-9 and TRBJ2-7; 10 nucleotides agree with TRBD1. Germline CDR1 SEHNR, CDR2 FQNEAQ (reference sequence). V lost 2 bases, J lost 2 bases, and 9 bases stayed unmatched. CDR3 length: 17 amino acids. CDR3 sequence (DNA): TGTGCCAGCAGCTTACCGAAATCCGGGACAGGGGCCTACGAGCAGTACTTC. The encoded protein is CASSLPKSGTGAYEQYF.

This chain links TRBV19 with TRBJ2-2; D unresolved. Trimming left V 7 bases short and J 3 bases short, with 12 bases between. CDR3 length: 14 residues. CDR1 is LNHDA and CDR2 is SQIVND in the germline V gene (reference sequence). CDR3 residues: CASMPGYYTGELFF. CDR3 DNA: TGTGCCAGTATGCCTGGGTACTACACCGGGGAGCTGTTTTTT. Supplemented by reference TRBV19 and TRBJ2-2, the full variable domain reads DGGITQSPKYLFRKEGQNVTLSCEQNLNHDAMYWYRQDPGQGLRLIYYSQIVNDFQKGDIAEGYSVSREKKESFPLTVTSAQKNPTAFYLCASMPGYYTGELFFGEGSRLTVL.

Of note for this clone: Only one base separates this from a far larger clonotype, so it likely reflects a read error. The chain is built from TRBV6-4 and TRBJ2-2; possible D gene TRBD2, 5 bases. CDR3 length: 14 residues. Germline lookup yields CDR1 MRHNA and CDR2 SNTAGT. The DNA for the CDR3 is TGTGCCAGCAGCGTCGACGCCCCGACCGGGAAGCTGTTTTTT. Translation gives CASSVDAPTGKLFF.

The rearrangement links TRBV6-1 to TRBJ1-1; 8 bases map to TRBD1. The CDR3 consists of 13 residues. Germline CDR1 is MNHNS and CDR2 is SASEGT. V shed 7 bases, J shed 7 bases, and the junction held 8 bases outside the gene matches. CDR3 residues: CASTNLGQGEAFF. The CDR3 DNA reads TGTGCCAGCACCAACCTCGGACAGGGTGAAGCTTTCTTT.

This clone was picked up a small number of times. The CDR3, as DNA: TGTGCCAGCAGCCCGGGCAACTTAGCGGGAGGGCCGGATGAGCAGTTCTTC. This gives the protein CASSPGNLAGGPDEQFF. The J gene is TRBJ2-1, the V gene TRBV11-2, with 11 bases that match TRBD2. The V gene end was trimmed by 5 bases and the J gene end by 8 bases; junction bases not matched to a gene: 14. The length of the CDR3 is 17 residues. Germline-derived CDR1 and CDR2 are SGHAT and FQNNGV.

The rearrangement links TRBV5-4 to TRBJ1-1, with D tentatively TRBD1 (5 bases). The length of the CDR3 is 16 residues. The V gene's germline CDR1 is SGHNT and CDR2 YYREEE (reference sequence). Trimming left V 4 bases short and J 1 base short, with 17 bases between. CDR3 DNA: TGTGCCAGCAGCGCCAACTGGGGCGCGGGGAACACTGAAGCTTTCTTT. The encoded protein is CASSANWGAGNTEAFF.

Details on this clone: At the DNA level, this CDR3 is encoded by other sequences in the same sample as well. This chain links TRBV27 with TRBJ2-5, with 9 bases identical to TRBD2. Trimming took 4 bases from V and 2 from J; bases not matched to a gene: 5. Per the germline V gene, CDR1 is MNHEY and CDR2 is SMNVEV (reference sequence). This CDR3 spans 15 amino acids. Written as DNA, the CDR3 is TGTGCCAGCAGTTCCCCGACTAGCGGTCAAGAGACCCAGTACTTC. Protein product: CASSSPTSGQETQYF.

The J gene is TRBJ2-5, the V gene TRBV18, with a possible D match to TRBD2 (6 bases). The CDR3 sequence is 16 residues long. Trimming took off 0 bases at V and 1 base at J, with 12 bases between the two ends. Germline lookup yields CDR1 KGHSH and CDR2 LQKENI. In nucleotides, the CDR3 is TGTGCCAGCTCACCACCTCCTAGCGCAGGCCAAGAGACCCAGTACTTC. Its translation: CASSPPPSAGQETQYF.

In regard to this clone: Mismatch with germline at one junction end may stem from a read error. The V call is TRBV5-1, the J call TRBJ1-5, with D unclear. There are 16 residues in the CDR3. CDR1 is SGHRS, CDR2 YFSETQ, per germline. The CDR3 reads CASSQHLRTSDQPQHF. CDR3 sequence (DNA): TGCGCCAGCAGCCAACACCTCCGGACTAGCGATCAGCCCCAGCATTTT.

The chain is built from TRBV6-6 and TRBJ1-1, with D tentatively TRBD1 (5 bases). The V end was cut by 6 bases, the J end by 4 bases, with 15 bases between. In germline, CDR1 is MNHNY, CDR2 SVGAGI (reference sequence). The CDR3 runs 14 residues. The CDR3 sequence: CASRASGSSTEAFF. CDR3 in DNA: TGTGCCAGCAGGGCTTCAGGGTCGAGCACTGAAGCTTTCTTT.

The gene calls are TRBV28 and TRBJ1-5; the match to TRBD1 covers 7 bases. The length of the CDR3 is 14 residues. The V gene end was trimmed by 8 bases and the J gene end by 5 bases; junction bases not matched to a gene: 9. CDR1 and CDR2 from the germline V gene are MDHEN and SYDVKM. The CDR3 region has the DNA TGTGCCAGCGGCTTGGGACAGTCCTATCAGCCCCAGCATTTT. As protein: CASGLGQSYQPQHF.

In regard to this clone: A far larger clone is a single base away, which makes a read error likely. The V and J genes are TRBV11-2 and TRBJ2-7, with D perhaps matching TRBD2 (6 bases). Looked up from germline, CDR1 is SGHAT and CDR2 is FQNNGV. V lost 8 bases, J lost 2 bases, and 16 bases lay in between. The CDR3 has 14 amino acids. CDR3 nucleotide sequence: TGTGCCAGCGGCGTACCGGGACTCACCTACGAGCAGTACTTC. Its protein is CASGVPGLTYEQYF.

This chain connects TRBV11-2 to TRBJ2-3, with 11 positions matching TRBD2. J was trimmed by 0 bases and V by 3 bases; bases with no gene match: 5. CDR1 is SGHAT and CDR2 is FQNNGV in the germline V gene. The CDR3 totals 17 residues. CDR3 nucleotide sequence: TGTGCCAGCAGCTTGGGACTAGCGGCTCTGAGCACAGATACGCAGTATTTT. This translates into CASSLGLAALSTDTQYF.

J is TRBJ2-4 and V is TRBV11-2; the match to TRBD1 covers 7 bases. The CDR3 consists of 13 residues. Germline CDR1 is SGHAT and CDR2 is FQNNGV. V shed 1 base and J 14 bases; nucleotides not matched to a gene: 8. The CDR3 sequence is CASSLGQGPREYF. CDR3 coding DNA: TGTGCCAGCAGCTTAGGACAGGGACCCAGAGAGTACTTC.